The sequence of this TCR beta chain was determined in a study of blood T cell repertoires in COVID-19 (TCRdb year 2020). As for the study more broadly: Samples from collaborators originated in the United States, Italy and Spain and spanned both the acute and convalescent phases of COVID-19. The prospective study material was composed of cDNA or gDNA derived from T cells, B-cell-depleted T cells, or PBMCs. The dataset comprised deeply sampled blood TCRbeta repertoires from subjects exposed to, actively infected with, or recovered from COVID-19. The repertoires were released in a freely available public database intended as a resource for research on the immune response to SARS-CoV-2. The samples were drawn from two sources: the first 160 participants of the ongoing ImmuneRACE study, and some 1,300 subjects contributed by 6 global collaborators. Nearly every sample came with metadata listing a de-identified subject ID, COVID-19 status, age in years and sex. Where available, HLA class I and class II types were taken from metadata supplied by the sample provider and were not determined by assay-based typing.

Participants in the prospective study were aged roughly 18 to 100 years, lived in about two dozen United States geographic areas, and enrolled through a virtual design. To assign participants to cohorts, the prospective study relied on clinical history that participants themselves reported in a screening survey and a study questionnaire. ImmuneRACE Cohort 3 recovered participants were defined by two consecutive negative NP/OP PCR tests, healthcare professional clearance, or symptom resolution. Mobile phlebotomists in the prospective study collected whole blood, serum and a nasopharyngeal or oropharyngeal swab from every participant. Participants in the prospective study had the option to provide additional blood draws and questionnaires over a roughly 2-month period. Before DNA extraction, blood samples from the prospective study were shipped at room temperature or frozen. This clone was seen repeatedly, ten times or more. This receptor's antigen is unknown. Per-base qualities were not stored, and no clone one base away is much larger.

What the authors observed across the whole study: Clinical and demographic metadata were provided uncurated, with the amount varying by source and participant.

TCRbeta CDR3 regions were amplified from genomic DNA using the immunoSEQ Assay, a bias-controlled multiplex PCR. The authors processed their data as follows. Within the assay, amplification of reference gene primers was used to estimate how many nucleated cells each sample contained. Sequence reads were collapsed and filtered to measure the absolute abundance of every unique TCRbeta CDR3 rearrangement. Productive Simpson clonality was computed per sample as the square root of Simpson's diversity index over productive rearrangements. TCRdb obtained this table from immuneACCESS and retained in-frame rearrangements with V and J assigned. These tables miss some clones; where compared with another copy, unresolved V genes account for less than half of the shortfall, and the remainder is unexplained. That table supplies the V and J calls and clone size; D and trimming were determined from the DNA. This sample is represented by roughly 290,000 clones; approximately 85% of them were singletons. Of the sample, 3.5% to 4.5% is held by the ten largest clones.

V gives up 3 bases and J gives up 0 bases, and the segment between their germline ends measures 9 bases. CDR1 MNHNS and CDR2 SASEGT were looked up in the germline V gene. The CDR3 sequence holds 15 residues, the cysteine and phenylalanine included. Left in the record is the CDR3 DNA by itself, 45 bases read in frame from the first base. This TCR came from a woman under 40 who had recovered from COVID-19. The rearranged segments are TRBV6-1 and TRBJ1-3; the D gene is unclear. Sample: PBMCs or T cells enriched from blood (not recorded which). The CDR3 here reads CASSEELYSGNTIYF. The nucleotide sequence is TGTGCCAGCAGTGAGGAGCTCTACTCTGGAAACACCATATATTTT.